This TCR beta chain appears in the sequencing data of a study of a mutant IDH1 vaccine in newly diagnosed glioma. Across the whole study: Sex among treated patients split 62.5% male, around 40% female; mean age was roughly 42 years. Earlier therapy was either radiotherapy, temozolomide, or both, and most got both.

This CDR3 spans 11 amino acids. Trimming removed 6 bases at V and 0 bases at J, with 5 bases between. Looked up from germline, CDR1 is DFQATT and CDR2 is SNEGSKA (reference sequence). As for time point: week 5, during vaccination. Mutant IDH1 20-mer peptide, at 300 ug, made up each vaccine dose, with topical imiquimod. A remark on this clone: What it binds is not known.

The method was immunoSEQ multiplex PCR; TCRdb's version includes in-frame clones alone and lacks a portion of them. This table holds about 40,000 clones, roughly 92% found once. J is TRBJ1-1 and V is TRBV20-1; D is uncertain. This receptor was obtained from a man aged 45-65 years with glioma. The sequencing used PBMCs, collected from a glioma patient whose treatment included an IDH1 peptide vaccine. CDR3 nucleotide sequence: TGCAGTGCGCCAATGAACACTGAAGCTTTCTTT. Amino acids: CSAPMNTEAFF.